Presented here are 32 T cell receptor beta chains from one specimen sequenced in a study of vaccination effects on CD4 cells after COVID-19. Peptide-pool stimulation followed by sequencing identified expanded antigen-specific CD4+ clonotypes in the ViraFEST assay. It was after more than nine days of culture that CD4+ T cells were isolated. None of these healthy vaccinees had been infected with SARS-CoV-2 before vaccination. Generated by immunoSEQ multiplex PCR, the TCRdb table keeps only in-frame clones and is missing some. The sample holds about 71,000 clones, roughly 78% seen once. No antigen is known for these receptors. This sample comprised CD4+ T cells from PBMCs cultured with HCoV-OC43 spike peptides, obtained before COVID-19 vaccination. Subset: HCoV-OC43 spike overlapping peptide pool stimulation. All receptors come from a human donor who received a COVID-19 vaccine.

This chain uses TRBV25-1 with TRBJ1-2; D unresolved. Germline V lookup: CDR1 MGHDK, CDR2 SYGVNS. This CDR3 comprises 14 residues. V was clipped by 1 base and J by 4 bases, with 10 bases between them. The CDR3 region has the DNA TGTGCCAGCAGTGAATTATACGGCGTCTATGGCTACACCTTC. Its protein product is CASSELYGVYGYTF.

This chain links TRBV4-1 with TRBJ1-4; D is ambiguous. V shed 4 bases and J shed 3 bases, with 15 bases lying between them. Germline V gene lookup returns CDR1 MGHRA and CDR2 YSYEKL. This CDR3 is 16 amino acids long. The CDR3 nucleotides read TGCGCCAGCAGCCGACGCGCCGAGCAGTCTAATGAAAAACTGTTTTTT. Protein sequence: CASSRRAEQSNEKLFF.

The chain couples TRBV7-2 to TRBJ1-6, with D uncertain. Trimming stripped 7 bases from V and 8 bases from J, with 15 bases between. Germline CDR1 is SGHTA and CDR2 is FQGNSA. The CDR3 contains 14 residues. The CDR3 reads CASNPFVGDSPLHF. CDR3 nucleotide sequence: TGTGCCAGCAACCCCTTCGTAGGTGATTCACCCCTCCACTTT.

This rearrangement joins TRBV3-1 (or the pseudogene TRBV3-2) to TRBJ2-7, with no clear D. Germline V gene lookup returns CDR1 LGHDT and CDR2 YNNKEL (reference sequence). Trimming left V 4 bases short and J 4 bases short, with 14 bases between. The CDR3 runs 14 residues. The CDR3: CASSPPGREYEQYV. The CDR3 region has the DNA TGTGCCAGCAGCCCCCCTGGACGCGAGTACGAGCAGTACGTC.

This rearrangement joins TRBV19 to TRBJ1-1; D possibly corresponds to TRBD1 (5 bases). The V end lost 10 bases, the J end lost 3 bases, and 24 bases lay between the germline ends. This CDR3 comprises 16 residues. From germline, CDR1 is LNHDA and CDR2 SQIVND (reference sequence). The CDR3 sequence: CATHGGIGRVDTEAFF. The DNA for the CDR3 is TGTGCCACCCACGGAGGGATCGGCAGGGTGGACACTGAAGCTTTCTTT. Using reference TRBV19 and TRBJ1-1 for the parts outside the CDR3, the full variable domain is DGGITQSPKYLFRKEGQNVTLSCEQNLNHDAMYWYRQDPGQGLRLIYYSQIVNDFQKGDIAEGYSVSREKKESFPLTVTSAQKNPTAFYLCATHGGIGRVDTEAFFGQGTRLTVV.

This chain joins TRBV2 and TRBJ1-1, with no clear D. CDR1 is SNHLY and CDR2 is FYNNEI in the germline V gene. V was pared by 8 bases and J by 2 bases, with 6 bases between. This CDR3 has 11 residues. CDR3 in amino acids: CASLQNTEAFF. The CDR3 DNA reads as TGTGCCAGCCTACAAAACACTGAAGCTTTCTTT.

The CDR3 protein is CASSRDSSTDTQYF. CDR3 DNA sequence: TGCGCCAGCAGTCGGGATTCTAGCACAGATACGCAGTATTTT. The genes are TRBV5-1 and TRBJ2-3; D possibly corresponds to TRBD2 (5 bases). Trimming stripped 5 bases from V and 0 bases from J, with 10 bases between. This CDR3 spans 14 amino acids. Germline CDR1 reads SGHRS; CDR2 reads YFSETQ.

CDR3 DNA sequence: TGTGCCAGCAGCAGGACAGCCTTACGGGGCTACACCTTC. It yields the protein CASSRTALRGYTF. The chain has TRBV12-3 or TRBV12-4 and TRBJ1-2, with D possibly being TRBD1 (6 bases). CDR3 length: 13 residues. With 6 bases removed from V and 8 bases from J, the gap between germline ends came to 16 bases.

The V gene is TRBV19, the J gene TRBJ2-2; D is perhaps TRBD2 (5 bases). Trimming stripped 8 bases from V and 4 bases from J, with 20 bases between. Germline V CDR1 and CDR2: LNHDA, SQIVND (reference sequence). The CDR3 length is 16 residues. The CDR3 DNA is TGTGCCAGTCGGGGTATTTACCCAGTTTTCACCGGGGAGCTGTTTTTT. Encoded protein: CASRGIYPVFTGELFF. Combining the CDR3 with reference TRBV19 and TRBJ2-2 gives the whole variable domain DGGITQSPKYLFRKEGQNVTLSCEQNLNHDAMYWYRQDPGQGLRLIYYSQIVNDFQKGDIAEGYSVSREKKESFPLTVTSAQKNPTAFYLCASRGIYPVFTGELFFGEGSRLTVL.

V gene TRBV5-1 combines with J gene TRBJ2-3, with unresolved D. Trimming removed 1 base from V and 4 bases from J, with 7 bases in between. From germline, CDR1 is SGHRS and CDR2 YFSETQ. The CDR3 extends over 13 amino acids. CDR3 DNA sequence: TGCGCCAGCAGCTTGATTTCCGCAGATACGCAGTATTTT. Translating gives CASSLISADTQYF. Drawing the rest from reference TRBV5-1 and TRBJ2-3, the complete variable domain is KAGVTQTPRYLIKTRGQQVTLSCSPISGHRSVSWYQQTPGQGLQFLFEYFSETQRNKGNFPGRFSGRQFSNSRSEMNVSTLELGDSALYLCASSLISADTQYFGPGTRLTVL.

V gene TRBV7-2 combines with J gene TRBJ1-6; D perhaps matches TRBD1 (6 bases). The CDR3 has 17 residues. The V end was cut by 2 bases, the J end by 9 bases, with 20 bases between. Germline CDR1 and CDR2: SGHTA and FQGNSA. The CDR3 sequence is CASSLRSGGGRASPLHF. CDR3 DNA sequence: TGTGCCAGCAGCTTACGGTCTGGGGGCGGTCGGGCTTCACCCCTCCACTTT.

The chain combines TRBV2 with TRBJ2-3; 7 bases align to TRBD1. Germline V gene data show CDR1 as SNHLY and CDR2 as FYNNEI. Germline trimming cut 5 bases from V and 5 bases from J; bases unmatched to any gene: 7. This CDR3 spans 14 amino acids. The CDR3 loop is CASSLTGRVDTQYF. In DNA, the CDR3 is TGTGCCAGCAGTTTGACAGGGCGAGTAGATACGCAGTATTTT. Combining the CDR3 with reference TRBV2 and TRBJ2-3 gives the whole variable domain EPEVTQTPSHQVTQMGQEVILRCVPISNHLYFYWYRQILGQKVEFLVSFYNNEISEKSEIFDDQFSVERPDGSNFTLKIRSTKLEDSAMYFCASSLTGRVDTQYFGPGTRLTVL.

V gene TRBV11-3 combines with J gene TRBJ2-2; tentatively, D is TRBD1 (6 bases). This CDR3 is built from 17 residues. CDR1 and CDR2 from the germline V gene are SGHNT and YENEEA. Trimming removed 1 base from V and 2 bases from J, with 14 bases in between. CDR3 DNA: TGTGCCAGCAGCTTAGGGCAACCGGGACAAAACACCGGGGAGCTGTTTTTT. Its translation is CASSLGQPGQNTGELFF. Full variable domain (rest looked up from reference TRBV11-3 and TRBJ2-2): EAGVVQSPRYKIIEKKQPVAFWCNPISGHNTLYWYLQNLGQGPELLIRYENEEAVDDSQLPKDRFSAERLKGVDSTLKIQPAELGDSAVYLCASSLGQPGQNTGELFFGEGSRLTVL.

V and J are TRBV13 and TRBJ1-6; TRBD1 aligns across 7 bases. Germline loops: CDR1 PRHDT, CDR2 FYEKMQ (reference sequence). With V trimmed by 5 bases and J by 7 bases, 8 bases remained unmatched. The CDR3 covers 15 residues. CDR3 protein: CASSIRQGRNSPLHF. As DNA, the CDR3 is TGTGCCAGCAGCATAAGACAGGGTAGGAATTCACCCCTCCACTTT.

Only one count was recorded for this clone. This chain uses TRBV5-1 with TRBJ2-5; D might be TRBD2 (6 bases). The CDR3 covers 15 residues. In germline, CDR1 is SGHRS, CDR2 YFSETQ. V was cut by 2 bases and J by 5 bases, with 16 bases left in between. The CDR3: CASSFGGRVGETQYF. The CDR3 DNA reads TGCGCCAGCAGCTTCGGGGGAAGGGTCGGGGAGACCCAGTACTTC.

The rearrangement joins TRBV30 to TRBJ1-1, with 10 bases fitting TRBD1. This CDR3 has 17 amino acids. V was pared by 2 bases and J by 1 base, with 10 bases of the junction left unmatched. CDR1 is GTSNPN and CDR2 is SVGIG in the germline V gene (reference sequence). CDR3 in DNA: TGTGCCTGGAGTCCCTTGGCGGGACAGGGGCAGAACACTGAAGCTTTCTTT. It codes for CAWSPLAGQGQNTEAFF.

The CDR3 bases are TGTGCCAGTAGTCCTCCGGGACTAGCGAACACCGGGGAGCTGTTTTTT. Amino acid sequence: CASSPPGLANTGELFF. The chain is built from TRBV19 and TRBJ2-2; TRBD2 matches at 8 bases. The CDR3 length is 16 residues. The trim removed 5 bases at V and 0 bases at J, leaving 5 bases unmatched. The V gene's germline CDR1 is LNHDA and CDR2 SQIVND (reference sequence).

This clone appeared a few times. This chain connects TRBV12-3 or TRBV12-4 to TRBJ1-5; D remains ambiguous. V dropped 6 bases and J dropped 3 bases, with 9 bases sitting between them. The CDR3 spans 13 residues. This CDR3 is CASSPESNQPQHF. As DNA, the CDR3 is TGTGCCAGCAGCCCGGAGTCCAATCAGCCCCAGCATTTT.

V usage is TRBV28 and J usage is TRBJ1-4; D gene uncertain. The germline gives CDR1 MDHEN, CDR2 SYDVKM. The CDR3 is 18 amino acids. V was shortened by 3 bases and J by 0 bases, with 17 bases between the two germline ends. CDR3 residues: CASSFSPYGSATNEKLFF. The CDR3 DNA reads TGTGCCAGCAGTTTCTCCCCCTATGGCAGTGCAACTAATGAAAAACTGTTTTTT.

The J gene is TRBJ2-3, the V gene TRBV20-1; 8 bases agree with TRBD2. The CDR3 totals 14 residues. After removal of 3 bases from V and 1 base from J, the junction contained 3 bases not matched to a gene. From germline, CDR1 is DFQATT and CDR2 SNEGSKA (reference sequence). This CDR3 is CSASEAGGTDTQYF. DNA of the CDR3: TGCAGTGCTAGTGAAGCGGGGGGCACAGATACGCAGTATTTT.

The chain employs TRBV11-2 and TRBJ1-1; D not resolved. Looked up from germline, CDR1 is SGHAT and CDR2 is FQNNGV. V lost 3 bases and J 10 bases, leaving 15 bases between the germline ends. The CDR3 covers 13 residues. The CDR3 region has the DNA TGTGCCAGCAGCTTTACCTTCCAGGAACTAGCTTTCTTT. It translates to CASSFTFQELAFF. Full variable domain (missing parts from reference TRBV11-2 and TRBJ1-1): EAGVAQSPRYKIIEKRQSVAFWCNPISGHATLYWYQQILGQGPKLLIQFQNNGVVDDSQLPKDRFSAERLKGVDSTLKIQPAKLEDSAVYLCASSFTFQELAFFGQGTRLTVV.

The chain is built from TRBV15 and TRBJ2-5; D gene uncertain. Germline V lookup: CDR1 LNHNV, CDR2 YYDKDF (reference sequence). The CDR3 consists of 14 residues. V lost 0 bases and J lost 3, with 8 bases in between. In DNA form, the CDR3 reads TGTGCCACCAGCAGAGATCTAGGGAAAGAGACCCAGTACTTC. Amino acid sequence: CATSRDLGKETQYF.

The chain has TRBV9 and TRBJ2-3; D is unresolved. The germline V and J ends were trimmed by 1 base and 2 bases, with 11 bases remaining between them. CDR3 size: 15 residues. Looked up from germline, CDR1 is SGDLS and CDR2 is YYNGEE. CDR3 protein: CASSVTRYNTDTQYF. The CDR3 bases are TGTGCCAGCAGCGTAACCAGATACAACACAGATACGCAGTATTTT.

The CDR3 DNA sequence: TGCAGTGCTAGTTCTTTCGGGGGCGCGAACACTGAAGCTTTCTTT. Protein sequence: CSASSFGGANTEAFF. The chain links TRBV20-1 to TRBJ1-1, with D perhaps TRBD1 (6 bases). Trimming stripped 3 bases from V and 1 base from J, with 15 bases between. Germline CDR1 reads DFQATT; CDR2 reads SNEGSKA (reference sequence). The CDR3 sequence is 15 residues long.

V gene TRBV19 combines with J gene TRBJ2-1; 12 nucleotides match TRBD2. The germline gives CDR1 LNHDA, CDR2 SQIVND (reference sequence). The CDR3 totals 15 residues. Trimming took 5 bases from V and 7 from J; bases not matched to a gene: 6. The CDR3 coding sequence is TGTGCCAGTAGTTACCTAGCGGGGGGGCGGAATGAGCAGTTCTTC. It encodes CASSYLAGGRNEQFF.

The gene calls are TRBV27 and TRBJ1-6; D not certain. The V and J ends lost 3 bases and 5 bases respectively, with 8 bases between them. The CDR3 runs 14 residues. Germline CDR1 reads MNHEY; CDR2 reads SMNVEV (reference sequence). CDR3 residues: CASSLTNNNSPLHF. CDR3 in DNA: TGTGCCAGCAGTTTGACAAATAATAATTCACCCCTCCACTTT.

This rearrangement joins TRBV7-9 to TRBJ1-2; no clear D. Trimming removed 2 bases at V and 8 bases at J, with 12 bases between. This CDR3 is 13 amino acids long. Germline lookup yields CDR1 SEHNR and CDR2 FQNEAQ (reference sequence). The CDR3 DNA reads as TGTGCCAGCAGCTTACTTTCGGACGGAGGCTACACCTTC. This translates into CASSLLSDGGYTF.

The J gene is TRBJ1-2, the V gene TRBV18, with TRBD1 matching 7 bases. CDR1 is KGHSH and CDR2 is LQKENI in the germline V gene. V trimming: 2 bases; J trimming: 4 bases; junction bases outside the gene matches: 7. This CDR3 is built from 15 residues. As DNA, the CDR3 is TGTGCCAGCTCACCAGGCCCGACAGGGACCTATGGCTACACCTTC. Its protein product is CASSPGPTGTYGYTF.

The chain carries TRBV9 and TRBJ2-3; a possible D gene is TRBD2 (5 bases). Germline lookup yields CDR1 SGDLS and CDR2 YYNGEE. V gave up 0 bases and J gave up 4 bases, with 9 bases separating them. This CDR3 has 14 residues. The CDR3: CASSVAGKADTQYF. CDR3 in DNA: TGTGCCAGCAGCGTAGCGGGGAAGGCAGATACGCAGTATTTT. The full variable domain, completed using reference TRBV9 and TRBJ2-3, is DSGVTQTPKHLITATGQRVTLRCSPRSGDLSVYWYQQSLDQGLQFLIQYYNGEERAKGNILERFSAQQFPDLHSELNLSSLELGDSALYFCASSVAGKADTQYFGPGTRLTVL.

This clone appeared a single time. This chain joins TRBV6-4 and TRBJ1-2; D might be TRBD1 (5 bases). Germline CDR1 is MRHNA and CDR2 is SNTAGT. V gave up 8 bases and J gave up 4 bases, with 17 bases separating them. The CDR3 is 14 amino acids. DNA for the CDR3: TGTGCCAGCTCCCAGGAGGTGGGGCCCTATGGCTACACCTTC. It specifies CASSQEVGPYGYTF.

The chain couples TRBV7-9 to TRBJ2-5; possibly TRBD1 for D (6 bases). The germline CDR1 and CDR2 sequences are SEHNR and FQNEAQ (reference sequence). Trimming stripped 1 base from V and 7 bases from J, with 19 bases between. The CDR3 length is 16 residues. The CDR3 nucleotides are TGTGCCAGCAGCTTAGACTTGGGACATGGGGAAGTGACCCAGTACTTC. Translation gives CASSLDLGHGEVTQYF.

This sequence joins TRBV20-1 and TRBJ2-1; D not resolved. Germline V lookup: CDR1 DFQATT, CDR2 SNEGSKA (reference sequence). Deletions cut 7 bases from V and 7 bases from J, with 8 bases between. The length of the CDR3 is 10 residues. CDR3 amino acids: CSGFSNEQFF. In nucleotides, the CDR3 is TGCAGTGGCTTTTCTAATGAGCAGTTCTTC.